This section outlines one T cell receptor beta chain sequence together with its context. These data originate in a study of blood T cell repertoires in COVID-19. Libraries were prepared by immunoSEQ multiplex PCR; TCRdb keeps only in-frame clonotypes and omits some of them. The table has around 30,000 clones, approximately 86% seen once. The CDR3 consists of 13 residues. V lost 5 bases and J lost 2, with 9 bases in between. The germline V gene encodes CDR1 MNHNY and CDR2 SVGAGI (reference sequence). The TCR comes from a human donor in a cohort sampled during active COVID-19. The donor label of this sample is uncertain. The sample taken for sequencing was peripheral blood. This rearrangement joins TRBV6-6 to TRBJ2-5; tentative D call: TRBD1 (5 bases). CDR3 loop: CASSTTVQETQYF. DNA for the CDR3: TGTGCCAGCAGTACGACAGTACAAGAGACCCAGTACTTC.